This T cell receptor beta chain derives from a study of shared clonotypes between healthy human individuals. Overall study context: Aged 18 to 49, the donors were a couple of women and three men. The study's findings and limits: The researchers took only blood, and tissue repertoires probably look different.

With regard to this clone: What it binds is unknown.

Assay execution took place at the deep level. Several immunoSEQ 96-well plates shared each subset's DNA, each plate a replicate. Clones were read by immunoSEQ multiplex PCR, and TCRdb kept only the in-frame ones, dropping some. The repertoire consists of approximately 2,200,000 clones, with 85% to 95% occurring once and the leading ten covering 1.5% to 2%. The naive CD8 population came from CD45RO-negative cells selected for CCR7, without terminally differentiated effector memory CD45RA+ cells. Germline V CDR1 and CDR2: SGHRS, YFSETQ. The CDR3 loop spans 16 amino acids. The chain uses TRBV5-1 and TRBJ2-5, with D unresolved. The DNA end is a closer match to TRBJ2-7, so the J assignment may be wrong. The sequence derives from a man aged 18 to 29 in good health. Some clones in this sample may be carry-over from other donors' samples. Sample: naive CD8+ T cells from PBMCs. The CDR3 nucleotides read TGCGCCAGCAGCCCCCTGGGCGGATCCCCCGCCTACGAGCAGTACTTC. Its translation is CASSPLGGSPAYEQYF.